This T cell receptor (beta chain) was captured in a study of T cell repertoires in cytomegalovirus infection. Regarding this clonotype: Its specificity is not known.

TCRdb ran MiXCR on the reads and lists one entry per CDR3 protein. The table records 450,000 to 550,000 distinct CDR3 sequences, under 45% of them present only once. Per the germline V gene, CDR1 is MNHNS and CDR2 is SASEGT. This CDR3 spans 13 amino acids. The germline V and J ends were trimmed by 6 bases and 8 bases, with 14 bases remaining between them. This chain links TRBV6-1 with TRBJ2-1; D gene uncertain. The TCR was taken from a human donor in good health (CMV status not recorded). Some clones in this sample may be carry-over from other donors' samples. The specimen was cultured PBMCs, collected from culture after CMV antigen stimulation. For the CDR3, the DNA is TGTGCCAGCAGCTCTGGCCCCCGCCATGAGCAGTTCTTC. It encodes CASSSGPRHEQFF.